The clone carrying this T cell receptor beta chain appeared once. The sample is drawn from a study of OX40 agonist ivuxolimab in advanced cancers. The CDR3 is 16 residues long. Trimming shortened V by 1 base and J by 0 bases, and 12 bases separated the two germline ends. The germline V gene encodes CDR1 SGHVS and CDR2 FNYEAQ. The method was immunoSEQ multiplex PCR; TCRdb's version includes in-frame clones alone and lacks a portion of them. The sample yields about 60,000 clones, 93% seen once. The sequence came from an adult with an advanced solid tumor such as melanoma, head and neck, liver or kidney cancer. Sequencing was performed on CD4+ or CD8+ T cells sorted from blood, taken in a trial of the OX40 agonist ivuxolimab. The chain employs TRBV7-6 and TRBJ2-5, with D maybe TRBD1 (5 bases). CDR3 protein: CASSLGATAYQETQYF. The CDR3 DNA reads as TGTGCCAGCAGCTTAGGCGCGACAGCCTACCAAGAGACCCAGTACTTC.